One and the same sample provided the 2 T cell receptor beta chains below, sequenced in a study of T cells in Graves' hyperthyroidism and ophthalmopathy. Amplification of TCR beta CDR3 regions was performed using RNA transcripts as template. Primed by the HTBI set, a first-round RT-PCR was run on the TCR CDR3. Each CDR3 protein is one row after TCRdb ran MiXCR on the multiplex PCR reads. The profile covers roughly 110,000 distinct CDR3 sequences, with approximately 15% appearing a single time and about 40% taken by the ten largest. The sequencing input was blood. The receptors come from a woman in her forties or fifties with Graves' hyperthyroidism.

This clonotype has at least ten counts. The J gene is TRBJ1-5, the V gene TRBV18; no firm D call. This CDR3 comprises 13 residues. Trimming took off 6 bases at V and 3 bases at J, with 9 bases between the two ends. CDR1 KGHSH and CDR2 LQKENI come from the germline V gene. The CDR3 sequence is CASSAGFNQPQHF. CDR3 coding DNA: TGTGCCAGCTCGGCGGGTTTCAATCAGCCCCAGCATTTT.

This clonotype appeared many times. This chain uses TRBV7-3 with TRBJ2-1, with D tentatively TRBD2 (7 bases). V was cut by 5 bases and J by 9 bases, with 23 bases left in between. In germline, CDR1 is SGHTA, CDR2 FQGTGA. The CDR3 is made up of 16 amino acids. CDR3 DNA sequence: TGTGCCAGCAGCCCCGAAGGGGGGGCGGGAGAATCTGAGCAGTTCTTC. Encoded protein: CASSPEGGAGESEQFF.